This T cell receptor (beta chain) comes out of a study of vaccination and CD4 T cells after COVID-19. The wider study: The cells were exposed to overlapping spike peptides originating from SARS-CoV-2, HCoV-NL63, HCoV-OC43 and HCoV-229E for stimulation. Some control cultures received a CEFX pool, which served as the positive control. Others received an HIV-1 Nef pool or no peptide.

This sample's treatment: approximately nine-day PBMC culture with coronavirus spike peptide pools or control peptides (ViraFEST assay). Concerning this clonotype itself: Antigen specificity is unknown.

Broader study findings: The rise in median SARS-CoV-2-reactive clonotypes, from around 20 to 38, was not significant.

An Oncomine TCR Beta short-read assay was used to sequence the DNA from cultured CD4+ T cells. One entry per CDR3 protein results from TCRdb running MiXCR on the PCR reads. The data contain about 20,000 distinct CDR3 sequences, approximately 32% of them singletons. The CDR3 has 13 residues. V was cut by 3 bases and J by 3 bases, with 10 bases left in between. Germline CDR1 is DFQATT and CDR2 is SNEGSKA (reference sequence). The clonotype comes from a human donor with COVID-19. The chain recombines TRBV20-1 with TRBJ2-3; the D gene is possibly TRBD1 (6 bases). Sequencing used cultured CD4+ T cells from blood. Written as DNA, the CDR3 is TGCAGTGCTAGGAATACAGGGACAGATACGCAGTATTTT. This encodes CSARNTGTDTQYF.